This record looks at one T cell receptor (beta chain) sequence and its context. Its target is not known. The data were obtained in a study of monozygotic twins with inflammatory bowel disease. General study points: Twins with IBD were found to have lower TCRbeta diversity (inverse Simpson) than healthy co-twins.

It was around 3.5 ug of total RNA that each TCR library used. During cDNA synthesis, UMIs that each contained a 6-nucleotide sample barcode were added by means of template switching. TCRalpha along with TCRbeta cDNA was subjected to two nested PCRs lasting roughly 15 and 9 cycles. TCRdb reanalyzed the 5' RACE reads, giving one entry per CDR3 protein sequence and no DNA. Its table records around 100,000 distinct CDR3 sequences. CDR3 length: 16 amino acids. Sequenced sample: blood. The J gene is TRBJ1-1, the V gene TRBV12-3 or TRBV12-4; TCRdb returns TRBD1, unconfirmable since there is no DNA. The receptor's source is a human donor with ulcerative colitis or Crohn's disease, or a healthy co-twin of an affected twin (not recorded which). CDR3 amino acids: CASSLGVGTGDTEAFF.